The clone carrying this T cell receptor (beta chain) was recorded once. Its antigen is undetermined. This record comes from a study of radiotherapy plus CTLA-4 blockade in lung cancer. The germline gives CDR1 KGHSH, CDR2 LQKENI. V lost 4 bases to trimming and J lost 0 bases, with 25 bases between them. This CDR3 is built from 21 residues. Data came from immunoSEQ multiplex PCR; TCRdb stores just in-frame clones and leaves some out. The sample contains tens of thousands of clones, about three quarters of which appear only once. Study-level results: Radiotherapy with ipilimumab was followed by blood expansion of tumor-derived clones. Reportedly, early blood T cell clone dynamics best predicted response, with interferon-beta.

This sample comprised peripheral blood, obtained from a patient treated with radiotherapy plus ipilimumab. This TCR derives from a human donor with non-small cell lung cancer that progressed on radiotherapy plus ipilimumab. V usage is TRBV18 and J usage is TRBJ2-6; the D gene is possibly TRBD2 (6 bases). CDR3 sequence: CASSQAAVTSLFSSGANVLTF. The CDR3 DNA reads TGTGCCAGCTCACAAGCCGCCGTGACTAGTCTATTCAGCTCTGGGGCCAACGTCCTGACTTTC. The whole variable domain, filled in from reference TRBV18 and TRBJ2-6, reads NAGVMQNPRHLVRRRGQEARLRCSPMKGHSHVYWYRQLPEEGLKFMVYLQKENIIDESGMPKERFSAEFPKEGPSILRIQQVVRGDSAAYFCASSQAAVTSLFSSGANVLTFGAGSRLTVL.